This T cell receptor beta chain derives from a study of early T cells in non-severe SARS-CoV-2 infection. Overall study results and limits: Anti-spike CD8 specificities were favored by VDJdb matching, whose results missed private and CD4 specificities.

Individual cDNA molecules received unique molecular identifiers. TCRdb redid the calling of the 5' RACE reads with MiXCR, one entry per CDR3 protein. The repertoire holds 25,000 to 30,000 distinct CDR3 sequences, with about 5% as singletons. Per germline, CDR1 SGHRS and CDR2 YFSETQ. Between the trimmed V and J ends, which lost 0 bases and 5 bases, there was a span of 9 bases. This CDR3 region has 13 residues. This clonotype turned up a few times. Its antigen remains unknown. Material: whole blood. The J gene is TRBJ2-7, the V gene TRBV5-1; D possibly uses TRBD1 or TRBD2 (5 bases each). The receptor comes from an adult who was a healthcare worker with PCR-confirmed SARS-CoV-2 infection or an uninfected control (not recorded which). CDR3 DNA sequence: TGCGCCAGCAGCTTGGGAGGGGTAGACGAGCAGTACTTC. It encodes CASSLGGVDEQYF.